The rows below give T cell receptor beta chains drawn from one sample of a study of blood T cell repertoires in COVID-19. TCRdb's copy holds only in-frame clones and misses some; the assay was immunoSEQ multiplex PCR. Of hundreds of thousands of clones in the sample, approximately 90% were seen once. Sequenced material: PBMCs or T cells enriched from blood (not recorded which). The receptors were gathered from a woman aged 60-70 years who had recovered from COVID-19. CDR3s include the opening cysteine and the closing phenylalanine or tryptophan. Each record gives: D gene, clone size, J gene, V gene, CDR3 protein, CDR3 DNA. The D gene is left open where the match is weak. Clone size appears in some rows only: once, few, many, or a class for an expanded clone.

D gene: TRBD1; clone size: NA; J gene: TRBJ1-6; V gene: TRBV3-1/TRBV3-2; CDR3 protein: CASSQGQGGAPLHF; CDR3 DNA: TGTGCCAGCAGCCAAGGACAGGGGGGAGCGCCCCTCCACTTT
D gene: TRBD1; clone size: NA; J gene: TRBJ1-2; V gene: TRBV2; CDR3 protein: CASSETGFTF; CDR3 DNA: TGTGCCAGCAGTGAGACAGGGTTTACCTTC
D gene: TRBD1; clone size: NA; J gene: TRBJ1-2; V gene: TRBV27; CDR3 protein: CASTTKGGGYTF; CDR3 DNA: TGTGCCAGCACCACCAAAGGGGGCGGCTACACCTTC
D gene: TRBD2; clone size: NA; J gene: TRBJ2-2; V gene: TRBV9; CDR3 protein: CASSILAGGLAGELFF; CDR3 DNA: TGTGCCAGCAGCATCCTAGCGGGGGGGCTGGCTGGGGAGCTGTTTTTT
D gene: TRBD1; clone size: NA; J gene: TRBJ1-2; V gene: TRBV30; CDR3 protein: CAWSPSGAGGFQGYTF; CDR3 DNA: TGTGCCTGGAGTCCGAGTGGGGCAGGGGGTTTTCAGGGCTACACCTTC
D gene: NA; clone size: few; J gene: TRBJ2-3; V gene: TRBV20-1; CDR3 protein: CSASTWGVDTQYF; CDR3 DNA: TGCAGTGCTAGTACCTGGGGCGTAGATACGCAGTATTTT
D gene: NA; clone size: NA; J gene: TRBJ1-6; V gene: TRBV19; CDR3 protein: CASSWTASPLHF; CDR3 DNA: TGTGCCAGTAGTTGGACAGCCTCACCCCTCCACTTT
D gene: NA; clone size: NA; J gene: TRBJ1-2; V gene: TRBV12-3/TRBV12-4; CDR3 protein: CASRASGVYGYTF; CDR3 DNA: TGTGCCAGCAGGGCCAGCGGTGTCTATGGCTACACCTTC
D gene: TRBD2; clone size: NA; J gene: TRBJ2-1; V gene: TRBV9; CDR3 protein: CASSATAGGPDFEQFF; CDR3 DNA: TGTGCCAGCAGCGCTACAGCGGGGGGGCCCGACTTTGAGCAGTTCTTC
D gene: NA; clone size: NA; J gene: TRBJ1-5; V gene: TRBV19; CDR3 protein: CASRGDRNQPQHF; CDR3 DNA: TGTGCCAGTAGAGGAGACAGGAATCAGCCCCAGCATTTT
D gene: NA; clone size: NA; J gene: TRBJ1-2; V gene: TRBV7-9; CDR3 protein: CASSLIAGYGYTF; CDR3 DNA: TGTGCCAGCAGCTTAATAGCAGGGTATGGCTACACCTTC
D gene: TRBD1; clone size: once; J gene: TRBJ1-5; V gene: TRBV9; CDR3 protein: CASSVDGTGNQPQHF; CDR3 DNA: TGTGCCAGCAGCGTAGACGGGACAGGCAATCAGCCCCAGCATTTT
D gene: NA; clone size: NA; J gene: TRBJ1-5; V gene: TRBV28; CDR3 protein: CASKGSNQPQHF; CDR3 DNA: TGTGCCAGCAAGGGGAGCAATCAGCCCCAGCATTTT
D gene: NA; clone size: NA; J gene: TRBJ1-2; V gene: TRBV7-2; CDR3 protein: CASATQGAGNYGYTF; CDR3 DNA: TGTGCCAGCGCAACTCAAGGGGCTGGTAACTATGGCTACACCTTC
D gene: NA; clone size: NA; J gene: TRBJ2-1; V gene: TRBV7-8; CDR3 protein: CASSLPERWNEQFF; CDR3 DNA: TGTGCCAGCAGCCTCCCCGAGAGGTGGAATGAGCAGTTCTTC
D gene: TRBD2; clone size: few; J gene: TRBJ2-7; V gene: TRBV4-2; CDR3 protein: CASSSRVSGGLYEQYF; CDR3 DNA: TGTGCCAGCAGCTCCCGGGTTAGCGGGGGACTCTACGAGCAGTACTTC
D gene: NA; clone size: once; J gene: TRBJ1-1; V gene: TRBV30; CDR3 protein: CAWSLDTEAFF; CDR3 DNA: TGTGCCTGGAGTCTTGACACTGAAGCTTTCTTT
D gene: NA; clone size: NA; J gene: TRBJ2-2; V gene: TRBV4-2; CDR3 protein: CASSQGRTGELFF; CDR3 DNA: TGTGCCAGCAGCCAAGGCAGGACCGGGGAGCTGTTTTTT